This section outlines one T cell receptor beta chain sequence together with its context. These data originate in a study of identical twins. TCRdb re-called the 5' RACE reads with MiXCR, one entry per CDR3 protein. The table records under 500,000 distinct CDR3 sequences, around 15% of them present only once. The CDR3 is made up of 18 amino acids. Unmatched junction bases numbered 12, after V lost 3 bases and J lost 1 base. This sample was shared with a second study, whose subject was yellow fever vaccine responses in identical twins.

This sequence was found in a woman aged 18 to 35 in good health. Sequencing used CD4+ T cells sorted from blood. The chain has TRBV12-3 or TRBV12-4 and TRBJ2-7, with 10 bases aligning to TRBD2. CDR3 amino acids: CASSFTRLGLAVSYEQYF. The DNA of the CDR3 is TGTGCCAGCAGTTTTACCCGGCTCGGACTAGCGGTGTCCTACGAGCAGTACTTC.